These 5 T cell receptor beta chains were sequenced from one sample in a study of blood T cell repertoires in COVID-19. Sequencing was performed with immunoSEQ multiplex PCR; in TCRdb, only in-frame clones are kept and a portion is missing. This table holds 150,000 to 200,000 clones, about 90% found once. Material: peripheral blood. The receptors here all came from a man aged 25 to 40 with COVID-19, enrolled during active disease.

This rearrangement joins TRBV5-4 to TRBJ1-6; no firm D call. The CDR3 has 14 residues. The V end lost 4 bases, the J end lost 5 bases, and 10 bases lay between the germline ends. In germline, CDR1 is SGHNT, CDR2 YYREEE (reference sequence). The CDR3 reads CASSRVMDNSPLHF. As DNA, the CDR3 is TGTGCCAGCAGCCGGGTCATGGATAATTCACCCCTCCACTTT.

This sequence joins TRBV12-3 or TRBV12-4 and TRBJ1-2; D is perhaps TRBD1 (5 bases). CDR3 size: 13 residues. Trimming took off 4 bases at V and 4 bases at J, with 10 bases between the two ends. CDR3 residues: CASSSRVGYGYTF. CDR3 bases: TGTGCCAGCAGTTCCAGGGTGGGCTATGGCTACACCTTC.

This clone has a single count. V is TRBV7-8 and J is TRBJ2-1; 9 positions match TRBD2. Germline CDR1 reads SGHVS; CDR2 reads FQNEAQ. The CDR3 covers 15 residues. J gave up 9 bases and V 1 base, and 7 bases lay outside the gene matches. The CDR3 DNA reads as TGTGCCAGCAGCTTAGAGGGACTAGCTCGGCCTGAGCAGTTCTTC. As protein: CASSLEGLARPEQFF.

The J gene is TRBJ2-5, the V gene TRBV9, with D possibly matching TRBD1 (6 bases). Germline V CDR1 and CDR2: SGDLS, YYNGEE. Trimming pared 3 bases from V and 9 bases from J, leaving 15 bases between. There are 13 residues in the CDR3. The CDR3 reads CASSARLAGAQYF. CDR3 nucleotides: TGTGCCAGCAGCGCGAGACTGGCAGGGGCCCAGTACTTC.

This chain joins TRBV15 and TRBJ1-1; a weak D match, TRBD1 (5 bases). CDR3 length: 15 residues. V was cut by 2 bases and J by 2 bases, with 12 bases left in between. CDR1 is LNHNV and CDR2 is YYDKDF in the germline V gene (reference sequence). The CDR3 is CATSRLRAVNTEAFF. CDR3 DNA sequence: TGTGCCACCAGCAGACTCAGGGCCGTTAACACTGAAGCTTTCTTT.